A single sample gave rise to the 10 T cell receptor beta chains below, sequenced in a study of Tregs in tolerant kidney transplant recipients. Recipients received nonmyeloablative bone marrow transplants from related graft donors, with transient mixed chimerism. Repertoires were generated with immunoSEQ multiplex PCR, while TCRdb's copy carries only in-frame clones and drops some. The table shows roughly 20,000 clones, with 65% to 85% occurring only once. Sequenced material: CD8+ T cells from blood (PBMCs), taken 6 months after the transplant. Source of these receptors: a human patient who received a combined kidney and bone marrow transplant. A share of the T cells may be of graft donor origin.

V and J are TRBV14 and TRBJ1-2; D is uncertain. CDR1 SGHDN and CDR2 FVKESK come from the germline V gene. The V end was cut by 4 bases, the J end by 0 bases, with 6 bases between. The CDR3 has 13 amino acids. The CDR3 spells CASSPYTNYGYTF. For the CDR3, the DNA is TGTGCCAGCAGCCCTTATACTAACTATGGCTACACCTTC. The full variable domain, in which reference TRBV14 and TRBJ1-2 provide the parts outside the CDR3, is EAGVTQFPSHSVIEKGQTVTLRCDPISGHDNLYWYRRVMGKEIKFLLHFVKESKQDESGMPNNRFLAERTGGTYSTLKVQPAELEDSGVYFCASSPYTNYGYTFGSGTRLTVV.

CDR3 nucleotide sequence: TGTGCCAGCAGCTTGGCCGCCGGAGCCTACGAGCAGTACTTC. Its protein is CASSLAAGAYEQYF. The rearrangement uses TRBV5-5 and TRBJ2-7; D not resolved. In germline, CDR1 is SGHKS, CDR2 YYEKEE (reference sequence). Trimming removed 0 bases from V and 2 bases from J, with 9 bases in between. This CDR3 contains 14 residues.

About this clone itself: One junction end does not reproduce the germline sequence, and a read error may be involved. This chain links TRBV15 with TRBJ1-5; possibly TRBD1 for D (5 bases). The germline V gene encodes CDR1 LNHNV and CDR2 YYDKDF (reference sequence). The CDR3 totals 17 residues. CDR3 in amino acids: CATSRGREGRGNQPQHF. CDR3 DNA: TGTGCCACCAGCAGAGGGAGGGAGGGTAGGGGCAATCAACCCCAGCATTTT.

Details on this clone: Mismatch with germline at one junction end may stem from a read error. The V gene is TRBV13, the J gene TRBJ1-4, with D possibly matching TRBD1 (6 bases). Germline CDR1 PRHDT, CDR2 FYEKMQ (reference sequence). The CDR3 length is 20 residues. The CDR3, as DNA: TGTGCCAGCAGTTTAGGCCGGGGCAGGGGTCATTACGGAGCTAATGAAAAACTGTTTTTT. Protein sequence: CASSLGRGRGHYGANEKLFF.

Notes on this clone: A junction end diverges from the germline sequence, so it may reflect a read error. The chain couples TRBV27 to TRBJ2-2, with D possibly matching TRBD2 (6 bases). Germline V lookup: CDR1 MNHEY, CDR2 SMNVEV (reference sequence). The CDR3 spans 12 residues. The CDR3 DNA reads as TGTGCCAGCAGTATCCTCCCCGGGGGGCTGTTTTTT. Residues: CASSILPGGLFF.

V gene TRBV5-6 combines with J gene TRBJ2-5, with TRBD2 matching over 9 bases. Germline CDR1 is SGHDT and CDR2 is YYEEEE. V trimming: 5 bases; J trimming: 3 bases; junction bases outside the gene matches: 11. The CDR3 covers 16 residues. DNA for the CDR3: TGTGCCAGCAGTTCAATAATGGCTAGCGGGGAAGAGACCCAGTACTTC. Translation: CASSSIMASGEETQYF.

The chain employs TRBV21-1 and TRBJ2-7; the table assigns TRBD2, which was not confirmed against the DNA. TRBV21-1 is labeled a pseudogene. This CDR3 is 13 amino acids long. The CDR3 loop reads CASSKGLGGRPQF. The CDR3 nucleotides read TGTGCCAGCAGCAAAGGTCTGGGCGGGAGGCCCCAATTC.

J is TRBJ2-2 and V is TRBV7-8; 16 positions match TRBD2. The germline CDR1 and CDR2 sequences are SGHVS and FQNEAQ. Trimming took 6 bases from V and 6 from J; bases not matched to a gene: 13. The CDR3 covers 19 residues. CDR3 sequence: CASREIPGLAGGSAGELFF. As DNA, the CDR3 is TGTGCCAGCAGAGAAATTCCGGGACTAGCGGGGGGGAGCGCCGGGGAGCTGTTTTTT.

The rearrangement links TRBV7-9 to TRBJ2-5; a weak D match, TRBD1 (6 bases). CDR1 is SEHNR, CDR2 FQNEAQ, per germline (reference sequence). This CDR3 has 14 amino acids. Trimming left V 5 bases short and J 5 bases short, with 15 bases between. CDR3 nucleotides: TGTGCCAGCAGCCAGTCAGGGGCGGTGGAGACCCAGTACTTC. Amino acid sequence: CASSQSGAVETQYF.

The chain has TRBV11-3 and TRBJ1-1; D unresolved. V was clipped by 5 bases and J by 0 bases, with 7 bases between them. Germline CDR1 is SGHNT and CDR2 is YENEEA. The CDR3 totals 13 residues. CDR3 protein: CASSRGMNTEAFF. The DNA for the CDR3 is TGTGCCAGCAGCCGAGGTATGAACACTGAAGCTTTCTTT.